The rows below give T cell receptor beta chains drawn from one sample of a study of blood T cell repertoires in COVID-19. Profiled with immunoSEQ multiplex PCR; TCRdb holds only in-frame clones, not every one. Among about 83,000 clones listed, around 87% were seen once. The sequencing sample was made of peripheral blood. Every receptor here comes from a man older than 75 with active or convalescent COVID-19. The CDR3 runs from the conserved cysteine through the conserved F or W. The order of the fields is V gene, J gene, D gene, clone size, CDR3 DNA, CDR3 protein. D genes are given only for firm matches. Expanded clones are given a class, and other clones once, few, many or no size at all.

TRBV10-3	TRBJ1-2	TRBD1	-	TGTGCCATCAGCGTACAGGGGGCGCGGGGCTACACCTTC	CAISVQGARGYTF
TRBV28	TRBJ2-3	-	-	TGTGCCAGTGCACGCGGGGGCCGCACAGATACGCAGTATTTT	CASARGGRTDTQYF
TRBV6-6	TRBJ1-2	-	few	TGTGCCAGCAGAGCCCGACAGGTTAACTATGGCTACACCTTC	CASRARQVNYGYTF
TRBV6-5	TRBJ2-1	TRBD1	-	TGTGCCAGCAGCGTGGGACAGCTCAATGAGCAGTTCTTC	CASSVGQLNEQFF
TRBV6-5	TRBJ1-4	-	-	TGTGCCAGCCTAATAGGGGGTCCTAATGAAAAACTGTTTTTT	CASLIGGPNEKLFF
TRBV24-1	TRBJ2-5	TRBD1	-	TGTGCCACCAGTGATGGAGGACAGGGCCAAGAGACCCAGTACTTC	CATSDGGQGQETQYF
TRBV6-6	TRBJ2-1	-	-	TGTGCCAGCAGTCATCCTCAGGGCTCCTACAATGAGCAGTTCTTC	CASSHPQGSYNEQFF
TRBV2	TRBJ1-2	-	-	TGTGCCAGCGGCCCCCTCCGGGACAATAACTATGGCTACACCTTC	CASGPLRDNNYGYTF
TRBV9	TRBJ2-2	-	-	TGTGCCAGCAGCGGTAGTCGGGGCACCGGGGAGCTGTTTTTT	CASSGSRGTGELFF
TRBV9	TRBJ1-2	TRBD1	-	TGTGCCAGCAGCGTAGGTGGGACAGGGGAACGCTACACCTTC	CASSVGGTGERYTF
TRBV6-4	TRBJ2-2	-	-	TGTGCCAGCAGCCTTGAGACGAACACCGGGGAGCTGTTTTTT	CASSLETNTGELFF
TRBV7-2	TRBJ2-3	TRBD1	-	TGTGCCAGCAGCCGGGGACAGCACACAGATACGCAGTATTTT	CASSRGQHTDTQYF
TRBV28	TRBJ2-2	-	-	TGTGCCAGCAGGAACACGAACACCGGGGAGCTGTTTTTT	CASRNTNTGELFF
TRBV27	TRBJ2-2	-	-	TGTGCCAGCAGTTTCAAAGTCGGGACTTACGGGGAGCTGTTTTTT	CASSFKVGTYGELFF
TRBV19	TRBJ1-1	-	few	TGTGCCAGTAGTATAGCAGTTGCTGACACTGAAGCTTTCTTT	CASSIAVADTEAFF
TRBV3-1/TRBV3-2	TRBJ1-5	-	-	TGTGCCAGCAGCCAAGGCACGGGATCGGGTCAGCCCCAGCATTTT	CASSQGTGSGQPQHF
TRBV18	TRBJ2-1	TRBD2	few	TGTGCCAGCTCACCCGTAGCGGGGGGGGCGTACAATGAGCAGTTCTTC	CASSPVAGGAYNEQFF
TRBV2	TRBJ1-4	TRBD1	-	TGTGCCAGCACTCGACAGGGGGGGTCTAATGAAAAACTGTTTTTT	CASTRQGGSNEKLFF
TRBV19	TRBJ1-1	-	once	TGTGCCAGTAGGGCGGAGGTCCAGGCTGAAGCTTTCTTT	CASRAEVQAEAFF
TRBV5-1	TRBJ1-1	TRBD1	-	TGCGCCAGCAGCCAACCCAGGGGGGAACTAAGAAACACTGAAGCTTTCTTT	CASSQPRGELRNTEAFF
TRBV5-1	TRBJ2-2	TRBD1	-	TGCGCCAGCAGCATGGGACAGTCTAACACCGGGGAGCTGTTTTTT	CASSMGQSNTGELFF
TRBV5-1	TRBJ1-3	TRBD1	-	TGCGCCAGCAGCTTAGGACAGGTGGAAGGAAACACCATATATTTT	CASSLGQVEGNTIYF
TRBV6-1	TRBJ1-2	-	once	TGTGCCAGCAGTGAAAATCAAGGGGCGGTAGGGTATGGCTACACCTTC	CASSENQGAVGYGYTF
TRBV2	TRBJ2-6	TRBD1	-	TGTGCCAGCACTACAGGGGTATCTGGGGCCAACGTCCTGACTTTC	CASTTGVSGANVLTF
TRBV28	TRBJ1-2	-	-	TGTGCCAGCAGTCCCGGGTCCCCCGGAAGGGGCTACACCTTC	CASSPGSPGRGYTF
TRBV9	TRBJ2-1	TRBD2	once	TGTGCCAGCAGCGTAGGAAAGGATAGCGGGAGAGGCGATGAGCAGTTCTTC	CASSVGKDSGRGDEQFF
TRBV7-2	TRBJ1-2	TRBD1	-	TGTGCCAGCAGCTTAGCGAGGCAGGGGGCGGAAGGCTACACCTTC	CASSLARQGAEGYTF
TRBV5-1	TRBJ2-3	TRBD1	-	TGCGCCAGCAGTACCGGGACAGAGGGCGCAGATACGCAGTATTTT	CASSTGTEGADTQYF
TRBV18	TRBJ1-6	-	-	TGTGCCAGCTCACCGCAGGGTGGCCCCTATAATTCACCCCTCCACTTT	CASSPQGGPYNSPLHF
TRBV11-3	TRBJ2-1	TRBD2	-	TGTGCCAGCAGCTTAAGAGTAGCGGGAGTAGCATACAATGAGCAGTTCTTC	CASSLRVAGVAYNEQFF
TRBV19	TRBJ1-4	TRBD1	-	TGTGCCAGTGGGAAGCTGCGAGACAGGGGCGGTAAACTGTTTTTT	CASGKLRDRGGKLFF
TRBV24-1	TRBJ2-2	-	-	TGTGCCACCAGTGACCCCGTCGGGGAAGGCACCGGGGAGCTGTTTTTT	CATSDPVGEGTGELFF
TRBV5-5	TRBJ1-2	-	few	TGTGCCAGCAGCTTGTCGAGTACAGGGATATCTGGCTACACCTTC	CASSLSSTGISGYTF
TRBV24-1	TRBJ2-1	TRBD2	-	TGTGCCACCTATGCAACTAGCGGCAATGAGCAGTTCTTC	CATYATSGNEQFF
TRBV5-4	TRBJ2-6	TRBD1	-	TGTGCCAGCAGCCCCGTGACAGGGAACGATGGGGCCAACGTCCTGACTTTC	CASSPVTGNDGANVLTF
TRBV19	TRBJ2-1	TRBD1	-	TGTGCCAGTAGTCCGCGGGGACAGGCCAATGAGCAGTTCTTC	CASSPRGQANEQFF
TRBV2	TRBJ2-3	-	-	TGTGCCAGCAGTCCCGATGGGGAGAAAGATACGCAGTATTTT	CASSPDGEKDTQYF
TRBV7-6	TRBJ2-2	-	-	TGTGCCAGCAGCTTAGGATTAGTAAGCACCGGGGAGCTGTTTTTT	CASSLGLVSTGELFF
TRBV6-5	TRBJ2-3	-	-	TGTGCCAGCAGTTCCTCCAGCGGACCCACAGATACGCAGTATTTT	CASSSSSGPTDTQYF
TRBV5-1	TRBJ1-4	-	few	TGCGCCAGCAGCCCGGCAGGGACATTCAATGAAAAACTGTTTTTT	CASSPAGTFNEKLFF
TRBV7-9	TRBJ1-4	-	once	TGTGCCAGCAGCAATTACTGGGCGCTTTTTACTACTAATGAAAAACTGTTTTTT	CASSNYWALFTTNEKLFF
TRBV19	TRBJ1-3	-	-	TGTGCCAGCCCAGGGTCTGGAAACACCATATATTTT	CASPGSGNTIYF
TRBV12-3/TRBV12-4	TRBJ1-5	-	few	TGTGCCAGCAGTTTGTCCGTATATCAGCCCCAGCATTTT	CASSLSVYQPQHF
TRBV15	TRBJ2-2	TRBD1	-	TGTGCCACCAGCAGAGCCGGGACAGGGAACACCGGGGAGCTGTTTTTT	CATSRAGTGNTGELFF
TRBV19	TRBJ1-1	-	-	TGTGCCAGTAGTATAACTGTTTCAGGGAACACTGAAGCTTTCTTT	CASSITVSGNTEAFF
TRBV11-2	TRBJ1-1	-	-	TGTGCCAGCAGCTTTGGAGAGTACACTGAAGCTTTCTTT	CASSFGEYTEAFF
TRBV5-8	TRBJ2-6	-	once	TGTGCCAGCAGCTTGTATCGGTCTGGGGCCAACGTCCTGACTTTC	CASSLYRSGANVLTF
TRBV27	TRBJ1-1	-	-	TGTGCCAGCATCCGGACAACCCTGAACACTGAAGCTTTCTTT	CASIRTTLNTEAFF
TRBV30	TRBJ2-3	-	-	TGTGCTTGGAAGGGGTCAGATACGCAGTATTTT	CAWKGSDTQYF
TRBV18	TRBJ1-6	TRBD1	once	TGTGCCAGCTCAGACCGGGACAGGCCCTATAATTCACCCCTCCACTTT	CASSDRDRPYNSPLHF
TRBV6-5	TRBJ1-6	-	-	TGTGCCAGCAGACTTCACGGTAATTCACCCCTCCACTTT	CASRLHGNSPLHF
TRBV27	TRBJ1-5	-	-	TGTGCCAGCAGTTTAATAGGGCGGGATCAGCCCCAGCATTTT	CASSLIGRDQPQHF
TRBV19	TRBJ2-3	TRBD1	-	TGTGCCAGTAGTCTCCGGGACAGAGCGACAGATACGCAGTATTTT	CASSLRDRATDTQYF
TRBV28	TRBJ2-2	-	-	TGTGCCAGCAGTTTTACAGGGTTCACCGGGGAGCTGTTTTTT	CASSFTGFTGELFF
TRBV2	TRBJ1-4	-	few	TGTGCCAGCAGTGAGGGAGGGTCTAATGAAAAACTGTTTTTT	CASSEGGSNEKLFF
TRBV5-4	TRBJ1-1	-	-	TGTGCCAGCAGCAAGGACAGTTGGGGGACTGAAGCTTTCTTT	CASSKDSWGTEAFF